This TCR beta chain comes out of a study of T cell repertoires in cytomegalovirus infection. Study information: Both CMV infection and a matching HLA type were indicated by public TCR beta signatures.

As for this clonotype: Its cognate antigen is unknown.

Per germline, CDR1 SNHLY and CDR2 FYNNEI. V lost 7 bases to trimming and J lost 8 bases, with 3 bases between them. The CDR3 covers 9 residues. Via MiXCR, TCRdb re-called the reads, giving one row per CDR3 protein. The profile shows approximately 1,000,000 distinct CDR3 sequences, around 30% of them singletons. The input for sequencing was cultured CD8+ T cells from PBMCs, taken from culture after CMV antigen stimulation. The TCR comes from a human donor in good health (CMV status not recorded). Some clones in this sample may be carry-over from other donors' samples. The chain uses TRBV2 and TRBJ2-1; no clear D gene. DNA of the CDR3: TGTGCCAGCACGCATGAGCAGTTCTTC. Translating it yields CASTHEQFF.